The 26 T cell receptor beta chains presented below share a single source sample, sequenced in a study of T cells in localized non-small cell lung cancer. Here immunoSEQ multiplex PCR was the method, and the copy in TCRdb shows in-frame clones only, minus some. Here the sample spans roughly 830 clones, under 25% being singletons. Sample: normal lung tissue next to the tumor, taken before any cancer treatment. Receptors originate from a man aged 35 to 69 with stage II lung adenocarcinoma.

J is TRBJ1-1 and V is TRBV18; D is unclear. In germline, CDR1 is KGHSH, CDR2 LQKENI. The CDR3 is 16 amino acids. The V end was cut by 1 base, the J end by 2 bases, with 14 bases between. For the CDR3, the DNA is TGTGCCAGCTCACCACGTCCGGGAACATCAAACACTGAAGCTTTCTTT. Translated: CASSPRPGTSNTEAFF.

The J gene is TRBJ1-1, the V gene TRBV18; TRBD1 matches at 9 bases. Germline V gene lookup returns CDR1 KGHSH and CDR2 LQKENI. The V segment lost 1 base and the J segment 3 bases; nucleotides outside the gene matches: 6. This CDR3 has 16 amino acids. The CDR3 protein is CASSPRQGGRDTEAFF. The CDR3 DNA is TGTGCCAGCTCACCACGACAGGGGGGACGTGACACTGAAGCTTTCTTT.

This chain uses TRBV5-1 with TRBJ2-2; maybe TRBD2 (6 bases). Germline V CDR1 and CDR2: SGHRS, YFSETQ. V gave up 3 bases and J gave up 0 bases, with 9 bases separating them. This CDR3 region has 15 residues. The CDR3 bases are TGCGCCAGCAGCTCCGGGACTCCGAACACCGGGGAGCTGTTTTTT. Residues: CASSSGTPNTGELFF.

The chain has TRBV28 and TRBJ1-3, with a tentative D call TRBD1 (6 bases). Trimming stripped 6 bases from V and 8 bases from J, with 14 bases between. The CDR3 runs 13 residues. Germline CDR1 and CDR2: MDHEN and SYDVKM. CDR3 nucleotides: TGTGCCAGCAGCTCCGCGGGGGCATACACCATATATTTT. Protein: CASSSAGAYTIYF.

This clone is large in the sample. The rearrangement links TRBV9 to TRBJ1-1; D not resolved. The CDR3 consists of 13 residues. Deletions cut 3 bases from V and 0 bases from J, with 6 bases between. Germline V gene data show CDR1 as SGDLS and CDR2 as YYNGEE. CDR3 sequence (DNA): TGTGCCAGCAGCGCCTCCTTGAACACTGAAGCTTTCTTT. Amino acid sequence: CASSASLNTEAFF. The full variable domain, completed using reference TRBV9 and TRBJ1-1, is DSGVTQTPKHLITATGQRVTLRCSPRSGDLSVYWYQQSLDQGLQFLIQYYNGEERAKGNILERFSAQQFPDLHSELNLSSLELGDSALYFCASSASLNTEAFFGQGTRLTVV.

The V and J genes are TRBV29-1 and TRBJ1-2; D uncertain. CDR3 length: 13 amino acids. Trimming left V 3 bases short and J 4 bases short, with 12 bases between. Germline CDR1 reads SQVTM; CDR2 reads ANQGSEA. The CDR3 reads CSVDTGLSYGYTF. The CDR3 DNA is TGCAGCGTTGATACGGGATTAAGCTATGGCTACACCTTC.

This chain connects TRBV6-8 to TRBJ2-7; the D is unclear. There are 13 residues in the CDR3. V was clipped by 2 bases and J by 3 bases, with 8 bases between them. Germline V gene sequence: CDR1 MNHGY, CDR2 SAAAGT. The CDR3 coding sequence is TGTGCCAGCAGTTACCCCTGGGGCTACGAGCAGTACTTC. This gives the protein CASSYPWGYEQYF.

V gene TRBV29-1 combines with J gene TRBJ2-7; possibly TRBD1 or TRBD2 for D (5 bases each). The V end lost 2 bases, the J end lost 5 bases, and 10 bases lay between the germline ends. Germline CDR1 and CDR2: SQVTM and ANQGSEA. The CDR3 has 12 amino acids. CDR3 amino acids: CSVEYGANEQYF. CDR3 bases: TGCAGCGTTGAATACGGGGCAAACGAGCAGTACTTC.

The rearrangement uses TRBV19 and TRBJ2-3, with 7 bases that match TRBD1. Germline-derived CDR1 and CDR2 are LNHDA and SQIVND (reference sequence). V shed 6 bases, J shed 4 bases, and the junction held 13 bases outside the gene matches. The CDR3 spans 16 residues. The DNA of the CDR3 is TGTGCCAGTAGCCTCGTACTGGGACAGCTTCCAGATACGCAGTATTTT. Its translation: CASSLVLGQLPDTQYF.

The genes are TRBV28 and TRBJ2-7; D unclear. This CDR3 has 15 amino acids. The germline V gene encodes CDR1 MDHEN and CDR2 SYDVKM. With 8 bases removed from V and 7 bases from J, the gap between germline ends came to 24 bases. Here the CDR3 reads CASGPHAGSLREQYF. In nucleotides, the CDR3 is TGTGCCAGCGGTCCCCACGCAGGTTCTCTACGAGAGCAGTACTTC.

This clone was counted only a few times. The chain links TRBV19 to TRBJ2-7; D is ambiguous. The V and J ends lost 8 bases and 7 bases respectively, with 12 bases between them. The length of the CDR3 is 11 residues. Germline assignment: CDR1 LNHDA and CDR2 SQIVND (reference sequence). This CDR3 is CASGLGGEQYF. In DNA, the CDR3 is TGTGCCAGTGGGCTAGGTGGTGAGCAGTACTTC.

This clone was found a few times. The chain links TRBV9 to TRBJ2-1, with TRBD1 matching over 12 bases. Germline loops: CDR1 SGDLS, CDR2 YYNGEE. V lost 4 bases, J lost 8 bases, and 7 bases stayed unmatched. This CDR3 region has 15 residues. The CDR3 is CASSRDRGRTDEQFF. The CDR3 region has the DNA TGTGCCAGCAGCCGGGACAGGGGGCGCACGGATGAGCAGTTCTTC.

This clone was counted a few times. The chain couples TRBV11-3 to TRBJ2-1; 8 nucleotides line up with TRBD2. The V and J ends lost 3 bases and 4 bases, in that order; junction bases with no gene match: 5. The CDR3 runs to 15 residues. The germline V gene has CDR1 SGHNT and CDR2 YENEEA. The DNA of the CDR3 is TGTGCCAGCAGCTTGGACGGGGGGGCGTACAATGAGCAGTTCTTC. Translation gives CASSLDGGAYNEQFF.

The chain has TRBV11-3 and TRBJ2-1, with 8 bases lining up with TRBD2. Germline CDR1 SGHNT, CDR2 YENEEA. CDR3 length: 15 amino acids. Germline trimming cut 5 bases from V and 5 bases from J; bases unmatched to any gene: 8. CDR3 sequence (DNA): TGTGCCAGCAGCCGGACGGGGGGGGCCCACAATGAGCAGTTCTTC. The encoded protein is CASSRTGGAHNEQFF.

By sample fraction, this clone is medium-sized. The J gene is TRBJ2-1, the V gene TRBV11-3; 9 nucleotides agree with TRBD2. Germline V CDR1 and CDR2: SGHNT, YENEEA. V was clipped by 5 bases and J by 5 bases; unmatched bases: 7. The CDR3 sequence is 15 residues long. The CDR3 DNA is TGTGCCAGCAGCATTACCAGCGGGAGGAACAATGAGCAGTTCTTC. It encodes CASSITSGRNNEQFF.

On this clone: A read error may produce the germline difference seen at one junction end. V and J are TRBV23-1 and TRBJ2-1; 8 positions agree with TRBD2. TRBV23-1 is filed as an ORF, its function uncertain. This CDR3 region has 16 residues. The CDR3 coding sequence is TGCGCCAGCAGCCAATGGCGGGAGGAAACAAGGAATGAGCAGTTCTTC. It specifies CASSQWREETRNEQFF.

This clone is termed medium-sized (0.01 to 0.1%). The chain employs TRBV6-8 and TRBJ2-5; D might be TRBD2 (6 bases). Between the trimmed V and J ends, which lost 5 bases and 0 bases, there was a span of 16 bases. CDR3 length: 16 amino acids. CDR1 and CDR2 (germline): MNHGY, SAAAGT. The CDR3 DNA sequence: TGTGCCAGCAGTCGACGGCCCCTAGCGAACCAAGAGACCCAGTACTTC. This translates into CASSRRPLANQETQYF.

This clone was detected only a few times. Here the CDR3 DNA reads TGTGCCAGCAGCTTATACGGGACAGAAGGGGAGACCCAGTACTTC. Protein sequence: CASSLYGTEGETQYF. The gene calls are TRBV11-3 and TRBJ2-5; 7 bases are a match to TRBD1. Germline loops: CDR1 SGHNT, CDR2 YENEEA. V was clipped by 2 bases and J by 5 bases; unmatched bases: 8. This CDR3 contains 15 residues.

This clone was recorded once. V gene TRBV29-1 combines with J gene TRBJ2-7; 10 nucleotides line up with TRBD2. CDR3 length: 16 amino acids. CDR1 and CDR2 from the germline V gene are SQVTM and ANQGSEA. V lost 1 base and J lost 2; bases outside the gene matches: 8. The CDR3 DNA is TGCAGCGTTGAAGGAGGGGAGCGGGAGGGCCCCTACGAGCAGTACTTC. Its protein is CSVEGGEREGPYEQYF.

V is TRBV19 and J is TRBJ1-2; D unresolved. The CDR3 has 13 amino acids. Trimming took off 0 bases at V and 4 bases at J, with 6 bases between the two ends. Per germline, CDR1 LNHDA and CDR2 SQIVND (reference sequence). The CDR3: CASSIEGGYGYTF. For the CDR3, the DNA is TGTGCCAGTAGTATAGAGGGAGGCTATGGCTACACCTTC.

V usage is TRBV6-8 and J usage is TRBJ2-4; no firm D call. The CDR3 covers 12 residues. The germline V and J ends were trimmed by 8 bases and 7 bases, with 12 bases remaining between them. Germline CDR1 and CDR2: MNHGY and SAAAGT. The CDR3 DNA is TGTGCCAGCTACGGCAGAGAGAACATTCAGTACTTC. The encoded protein is CASYGRENIQYF.

CDR3 protein: CASSYPGRRGNQPQHF. The CDR3 DNA reads TGTGCCAGCAGTTACCCTGGACGTCGGGGCAATCAGCCCCAGCATTTT. This sequence joins TRBV6-8 and TRBJ1-5; D is ambiguous. CDR3 length: 16 residues. V was shortened by 2 bases and J by 2 bases, with 13 bases between the two germline ends. Germline V gives CDR1 MNHGY, CDR2 SAAAGT.

This clone ranks as large. The CDR3 DNA reads as TGTGCCAGTAGTATAGCCGCGGTAATGGACACTGAAGCTTTCTTT. Translated, it gives CASSIAAVMDTEAFF. The V gene is TRBV19, the J gene TRBJ1-1; D not certain. The V gene's germline CDR1 is LNHDA and CDR2 SQIVND (reference sequence). V was trimmed by 1 base and J by 3 bases, leaving 12 bases between them. CDR3 size: 15 residues.

The V call is TRBV19, the J call TRBJ1-1; maybe TRBD1 (6 bases). The CDR3 has 17 residues. Germline V gene sequence: CDR1 LNHDA, CDR2 SQIVND (reference sequence). Trimming took off 4 bases at V and 1 base at J, with 19 bases between the two ends. In nucleotides, the CDR3 is TGTGCCAGTAGTAGACAGGTCGGCAGAGGATGGAACACTGAAGCTTTCTTT. As protein: CASSRQVGRGWNTEAFF. Together with reference TRBV19 and TRBJ1-1, the CDR3 gives the full variable domain: DGGITQSPKYLFRKEGQNVTLSCEQNLNHDAMYWYRQDPGQGLRLIYYSQIVNDFQKGDIAEGYSVSREKKESFPLTVTSAQKNPTAFYLCASSRQVGRGWNTEAFFGQGTRLTVV.

By proportion, this clone is medium-sized. The chain's CDR3 is CASSLAGAGGRYSYEQYF. The CDR3 nucleotides read TGTGCCAGCAGCTTGGCAGGGGCAGGGGGTCGGTATTCCTACGAGCAGTACTTC. V is TRBV11-3 and J is TRBJ2-7; 7 bases are shared with TRBD1. This CDR3 spans 18 amino acids. Unmatched junction bases numbered 15, after V lost 3 bases and J lost 1 base. Germline CDR1 reads SGHNT; CDR2 reads YENEEA.

The rearrangement joins TRBV28 to TRBJ2-7; 9 positions agree with TRBD1. The CDR3 extends over 14 amino acids. Germline values: CDR1 MDHEN, CDR2 SYDVKM. The ends lost 5 bases at V and 4 bases at J; junction bases unmatched: 6. Written as DNA, the CDR3 is TGTGCCAGCAGTGGAACAGGGGGCCTGTACGAGCAGTACTTC. This encodes CASSGTGGLYEQYF.